The next 10 T cell receptor beta chains were all read from a single sample in a study of blood T cell repertoires in COVID-19. The assay was immunoSEQ multiplex PCR, and TCRdb's table has in-frame clones only and misses some. Here the sample spans about 89,000 clones, roughly 78% being singletons. The material sequenced was peripheral blood. These receptors all come from a woman at least 80 years old with acute or convalescent COVID-19.

The chain couples TRBV29-1 to TRBJ1-1; D is ambiguous. CDR1 and CDR2 (germline): SQVTM, ANQGSEA. The CDR3 consists of 11 residues. V was trimmed by 8 bases and J by 5 bases, leaving 12 bases between them. The CDR3 bases are TGCAGCTCCCGAGCGGAGACTGAAGCTTTCTTT. As protein: CSSRAETEAFF. Full variable domain (remainder filled in from reference TRBV29-1 and TRBJ1-1): SAVISQKPSRDICQRGTSLTIQCQVDSQVTMMFWYRQQPGQSLTLIATANQGSEATYESGFVIDKFPISRPNLTFSTLTVSNMSPEDSSIYLCSSRAETEAFFGQGTRLTVV.

The genes are TRBV12-3 or TRBV12-4 and TRBJ1-1; D not certain. This CDR3 comprises 13 residues. V dropped 5 bases and J dropped 4 bases, with 11 bases sitting between them. The CDR3 loop is CASSPDTGTEAFF. CDR3 coding DNA: TGTGCCAGCAGTCCCGACACTGGCACTGAAGCTTTCTTT.

V and J are TRBV9 and TRBJ1-2; D ambiguous. The V end lost 4 bases, the J end lost 0 bases, and 10 bases lay between the germline ends. Germline-derived CDR1 and CDR2 are SGDLS and YYNGEE. The CDR3 is 14 amino acids. In nucleotides, the CDR3 is TGTGCCAGCAGCCCCCTTAGTACTAACTATGGCTACACCTTC. Its translation is CASSPLSTNYGYTF.

This clone was seen just once. The V gene is TRBV30, the J gene TRBJ1-6; D ambiguous. The CDR3 extends over 16 amino acids. Germline V gene sequence: CDR1 GTSNPN, CDR2 SVGIG (reference sequence). The V end lost 0 bases, the J end lost 5 bases, and 14 bases lay between the germline ends. In DNA, the CDR3 is TGTGCCTGGAGTGTACGAGGGATAGGGAATAATTCACCCCTCCACTTT. This encodes CAWSVRGIGNNSPLHF.

This clone showed up just once. V gene TRBV18 combines with J gene TRBJ1-1, with 8 bases that match TRBD1. The CDR3 has 16 residues. With V trimmed by 3 bases and J by 2 bases, 8 bases remained unmatched. Germline values: CDR1 KGHSH, CDR2 LQKENI. The CDR3 sequence: CASSPNRGNSNTEAFF. CDR3 DNA sequence: TGTGCCAGCTCACCGAACAGGGGGAACTCAAACACTGAAGCTTTCTTT.

This clone was seen a single time. This chain joins TRBV9 and TRBJ1-6; 8 bases are a match to TRBD1. Trimming cost V 0 bases and J 9 bases; bases outside gene matches: 5. The CDR3 has 15 amino acids. Germline lookup yields CDR1 SGDLS and CDR2 YYNGEE. CDR3 in DNA: TGTGCCAGCAGCGTAGGGACAGGGACCGGTTCACCCCTCCACTTT. It yields the protein CASSVGTGTGSPLHF.

The CDR3 region is CASSHTDSLYGYTF. In DNA, the CDR3 is TGTGCCAGCAGCCATACCGACAGCCTCTATGGCTACACCTTC. The chain has TRBV3-1 (or the pseudogene TRBV3-2) and TRBJ1-2; perhaps TRBD1 as D (5 bases). Germline CDR1 is LGHDT and CDR2 is YNNKEL (reference sequence). The V end lost 3 bases, the J end lost 4 bases, and 12 bases lay between the germline ends. The CDR3 contains 14 residues.

V gene TRBV7-3 combines with J gene TRBJ1-1; D call uncertain. V lost 2 bases to trimming and J lost 1 base, with 8 bases between them. Germline assignment: CDR1 SGHTA and CDR2 FQGTGA. This CDR3 has 14 amino acids. The CDR3: CASSLEATNTEAFF. The CDR3 DNA follows: TGTGCCAGCAGCTTAGAGGCGACGAACACTGAAGCTTTCTTT.

V and J are TRBV6-5 and TRBJ1-1; the D gene is possibly TRBD1 (5 bases). The length of the CDR3 is 10 residues. Trimming pared 11 bases from V and 7 bases from J, leaving 11 bases between. Germline-derived CDR1 and CDR2 are MNHEY and SVGAGI. The CDR3 region is CALEGHEAFF. The CDR3 nucleotides are TGTGCCCTCGAAGGACATGAAGCTTTCTTT.

This chain links TRBV15 with TRBJ1-1, with D perhaps TRBD1 (5 bases). The V and J ends lost 6 bases and 1 base respectively, with 12 bases between them. The germline V gene encodes CDR1 LNHNV and CDR2 YYDKDF (reference sequence). This CDR3 spans 14 amino acids. The CDR3 spells CATRSTGGNTEAFF. Written as DNA, the CDR3 is TGTGCCACCAGGTCGACGGGGGGGAACACTGAAGCTTTCTTT.